The entry below describes one T cell receptor beta chain. The CDR3 runs 14 residues. Germline V lookup: CDR1 LGHNT, CDR2 FRNRAP. Trimming pared 7 bases from V and 3 bases from J, leaving 16 bases between. This sample stems from a study of PD-1 blockade in classical Hodgkin lymphoma. Every patient experienced relapse after autologous stem cell transplantation, and brentuximab vedotin exposure varied. Measured with immunoSEQ multiplex PCR; TCRdb has only the in-frame clones, and not every one. The repertoire holds fewer than 75,000 clones, with more than 75% as singletons. Sequenced material: peripheral blood mononuclear cells (PBMCs), taken before the second cycle of nivolumab. V gene TRBV12-5 combines with J gene TRBJ2-7, with D perhaps TRBD1 or TRBD2 (5 bases each). This sequence originates from a human donor with classical Hodgkin lymphoma. CDR3 sequence (DNA): TGTGCTAGTGATTTAGGGCAGGGAGACTACGAGCAGTACTTC. Translating gives CASDLGQGDYEQYF.